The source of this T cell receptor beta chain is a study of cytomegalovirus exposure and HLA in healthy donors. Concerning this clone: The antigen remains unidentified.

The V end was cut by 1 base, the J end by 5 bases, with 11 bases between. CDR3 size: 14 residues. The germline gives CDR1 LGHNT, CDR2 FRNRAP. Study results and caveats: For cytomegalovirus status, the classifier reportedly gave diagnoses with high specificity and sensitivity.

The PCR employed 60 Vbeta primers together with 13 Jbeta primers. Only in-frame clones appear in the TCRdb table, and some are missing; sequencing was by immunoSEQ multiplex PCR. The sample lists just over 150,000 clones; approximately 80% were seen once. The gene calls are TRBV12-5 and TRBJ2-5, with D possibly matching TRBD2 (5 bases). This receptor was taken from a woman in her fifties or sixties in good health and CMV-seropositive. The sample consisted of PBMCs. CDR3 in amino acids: CASGLGQPGETQYF. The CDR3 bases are TGTGCTAGTGGTTTGGGACAACCGGGGGAGACCCAGTACTTC.